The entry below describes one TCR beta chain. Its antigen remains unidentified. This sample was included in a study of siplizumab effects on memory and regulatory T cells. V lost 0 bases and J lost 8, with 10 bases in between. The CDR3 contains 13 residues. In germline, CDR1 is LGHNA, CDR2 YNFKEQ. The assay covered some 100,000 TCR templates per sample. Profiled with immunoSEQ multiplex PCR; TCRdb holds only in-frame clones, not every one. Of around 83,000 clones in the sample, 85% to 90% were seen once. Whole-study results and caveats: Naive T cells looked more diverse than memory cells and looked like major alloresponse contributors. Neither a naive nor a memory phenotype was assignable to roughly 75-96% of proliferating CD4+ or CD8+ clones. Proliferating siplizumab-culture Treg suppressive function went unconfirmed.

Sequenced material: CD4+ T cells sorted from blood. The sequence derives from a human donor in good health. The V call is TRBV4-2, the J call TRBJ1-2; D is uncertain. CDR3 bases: TGTGCCAGCAGCCAAGACTCCCTCAGAGGCTACACCTTC. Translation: CASSQDSLRGYTF.